This T cell receptor beta chain derives from a study of beta chain features in type 1 diabetes. Study details: Comparable age, gender and cell yields were observed in patients relative to healthy donors. Analysis included over 90 million sorted cells drawn from all samples. The study, taken as a whole, reports: Compared to healthy donors, patients appeared to have naive, central memory and Treg TCRB repertoires that were more alike.

This clone was seen more than once but under ten times. Its matching antigen is unknown. About 110 mL of blood, on average, came from one heparinised draw per donor. The isolated RNA, all of it, was reverse transcribed, so expressed TCRB transcripts were what got sequenced. The method was immunoSEQ multiplex PCR; TCRdb's version includes in-frame clones alone and lacks a portion of them. The sample contains 300,000 to 350,000 clones, under 8.5% of which appear only once. The sample was central memory CD4+ T cells from blood. The clonotype comes from a woman aged 18-29 years in good health.

CDR3 sequence reads: CASSSPGVTETQYF. The CDR3 DNA reads TGTGCCAGCAGTTCTCCTGGGGTCACGGAGACCCAGTACTTC. This rearrangement joins TRBV28 to TRBJ2-5; D not certain. V lost 4 bases to trimming and J lost 5 bases, with 14 bases between them. CDR1 is MDHEN and CDR2 is SYDVKM in the germline V gene. The CDR3 totals 14 residues.